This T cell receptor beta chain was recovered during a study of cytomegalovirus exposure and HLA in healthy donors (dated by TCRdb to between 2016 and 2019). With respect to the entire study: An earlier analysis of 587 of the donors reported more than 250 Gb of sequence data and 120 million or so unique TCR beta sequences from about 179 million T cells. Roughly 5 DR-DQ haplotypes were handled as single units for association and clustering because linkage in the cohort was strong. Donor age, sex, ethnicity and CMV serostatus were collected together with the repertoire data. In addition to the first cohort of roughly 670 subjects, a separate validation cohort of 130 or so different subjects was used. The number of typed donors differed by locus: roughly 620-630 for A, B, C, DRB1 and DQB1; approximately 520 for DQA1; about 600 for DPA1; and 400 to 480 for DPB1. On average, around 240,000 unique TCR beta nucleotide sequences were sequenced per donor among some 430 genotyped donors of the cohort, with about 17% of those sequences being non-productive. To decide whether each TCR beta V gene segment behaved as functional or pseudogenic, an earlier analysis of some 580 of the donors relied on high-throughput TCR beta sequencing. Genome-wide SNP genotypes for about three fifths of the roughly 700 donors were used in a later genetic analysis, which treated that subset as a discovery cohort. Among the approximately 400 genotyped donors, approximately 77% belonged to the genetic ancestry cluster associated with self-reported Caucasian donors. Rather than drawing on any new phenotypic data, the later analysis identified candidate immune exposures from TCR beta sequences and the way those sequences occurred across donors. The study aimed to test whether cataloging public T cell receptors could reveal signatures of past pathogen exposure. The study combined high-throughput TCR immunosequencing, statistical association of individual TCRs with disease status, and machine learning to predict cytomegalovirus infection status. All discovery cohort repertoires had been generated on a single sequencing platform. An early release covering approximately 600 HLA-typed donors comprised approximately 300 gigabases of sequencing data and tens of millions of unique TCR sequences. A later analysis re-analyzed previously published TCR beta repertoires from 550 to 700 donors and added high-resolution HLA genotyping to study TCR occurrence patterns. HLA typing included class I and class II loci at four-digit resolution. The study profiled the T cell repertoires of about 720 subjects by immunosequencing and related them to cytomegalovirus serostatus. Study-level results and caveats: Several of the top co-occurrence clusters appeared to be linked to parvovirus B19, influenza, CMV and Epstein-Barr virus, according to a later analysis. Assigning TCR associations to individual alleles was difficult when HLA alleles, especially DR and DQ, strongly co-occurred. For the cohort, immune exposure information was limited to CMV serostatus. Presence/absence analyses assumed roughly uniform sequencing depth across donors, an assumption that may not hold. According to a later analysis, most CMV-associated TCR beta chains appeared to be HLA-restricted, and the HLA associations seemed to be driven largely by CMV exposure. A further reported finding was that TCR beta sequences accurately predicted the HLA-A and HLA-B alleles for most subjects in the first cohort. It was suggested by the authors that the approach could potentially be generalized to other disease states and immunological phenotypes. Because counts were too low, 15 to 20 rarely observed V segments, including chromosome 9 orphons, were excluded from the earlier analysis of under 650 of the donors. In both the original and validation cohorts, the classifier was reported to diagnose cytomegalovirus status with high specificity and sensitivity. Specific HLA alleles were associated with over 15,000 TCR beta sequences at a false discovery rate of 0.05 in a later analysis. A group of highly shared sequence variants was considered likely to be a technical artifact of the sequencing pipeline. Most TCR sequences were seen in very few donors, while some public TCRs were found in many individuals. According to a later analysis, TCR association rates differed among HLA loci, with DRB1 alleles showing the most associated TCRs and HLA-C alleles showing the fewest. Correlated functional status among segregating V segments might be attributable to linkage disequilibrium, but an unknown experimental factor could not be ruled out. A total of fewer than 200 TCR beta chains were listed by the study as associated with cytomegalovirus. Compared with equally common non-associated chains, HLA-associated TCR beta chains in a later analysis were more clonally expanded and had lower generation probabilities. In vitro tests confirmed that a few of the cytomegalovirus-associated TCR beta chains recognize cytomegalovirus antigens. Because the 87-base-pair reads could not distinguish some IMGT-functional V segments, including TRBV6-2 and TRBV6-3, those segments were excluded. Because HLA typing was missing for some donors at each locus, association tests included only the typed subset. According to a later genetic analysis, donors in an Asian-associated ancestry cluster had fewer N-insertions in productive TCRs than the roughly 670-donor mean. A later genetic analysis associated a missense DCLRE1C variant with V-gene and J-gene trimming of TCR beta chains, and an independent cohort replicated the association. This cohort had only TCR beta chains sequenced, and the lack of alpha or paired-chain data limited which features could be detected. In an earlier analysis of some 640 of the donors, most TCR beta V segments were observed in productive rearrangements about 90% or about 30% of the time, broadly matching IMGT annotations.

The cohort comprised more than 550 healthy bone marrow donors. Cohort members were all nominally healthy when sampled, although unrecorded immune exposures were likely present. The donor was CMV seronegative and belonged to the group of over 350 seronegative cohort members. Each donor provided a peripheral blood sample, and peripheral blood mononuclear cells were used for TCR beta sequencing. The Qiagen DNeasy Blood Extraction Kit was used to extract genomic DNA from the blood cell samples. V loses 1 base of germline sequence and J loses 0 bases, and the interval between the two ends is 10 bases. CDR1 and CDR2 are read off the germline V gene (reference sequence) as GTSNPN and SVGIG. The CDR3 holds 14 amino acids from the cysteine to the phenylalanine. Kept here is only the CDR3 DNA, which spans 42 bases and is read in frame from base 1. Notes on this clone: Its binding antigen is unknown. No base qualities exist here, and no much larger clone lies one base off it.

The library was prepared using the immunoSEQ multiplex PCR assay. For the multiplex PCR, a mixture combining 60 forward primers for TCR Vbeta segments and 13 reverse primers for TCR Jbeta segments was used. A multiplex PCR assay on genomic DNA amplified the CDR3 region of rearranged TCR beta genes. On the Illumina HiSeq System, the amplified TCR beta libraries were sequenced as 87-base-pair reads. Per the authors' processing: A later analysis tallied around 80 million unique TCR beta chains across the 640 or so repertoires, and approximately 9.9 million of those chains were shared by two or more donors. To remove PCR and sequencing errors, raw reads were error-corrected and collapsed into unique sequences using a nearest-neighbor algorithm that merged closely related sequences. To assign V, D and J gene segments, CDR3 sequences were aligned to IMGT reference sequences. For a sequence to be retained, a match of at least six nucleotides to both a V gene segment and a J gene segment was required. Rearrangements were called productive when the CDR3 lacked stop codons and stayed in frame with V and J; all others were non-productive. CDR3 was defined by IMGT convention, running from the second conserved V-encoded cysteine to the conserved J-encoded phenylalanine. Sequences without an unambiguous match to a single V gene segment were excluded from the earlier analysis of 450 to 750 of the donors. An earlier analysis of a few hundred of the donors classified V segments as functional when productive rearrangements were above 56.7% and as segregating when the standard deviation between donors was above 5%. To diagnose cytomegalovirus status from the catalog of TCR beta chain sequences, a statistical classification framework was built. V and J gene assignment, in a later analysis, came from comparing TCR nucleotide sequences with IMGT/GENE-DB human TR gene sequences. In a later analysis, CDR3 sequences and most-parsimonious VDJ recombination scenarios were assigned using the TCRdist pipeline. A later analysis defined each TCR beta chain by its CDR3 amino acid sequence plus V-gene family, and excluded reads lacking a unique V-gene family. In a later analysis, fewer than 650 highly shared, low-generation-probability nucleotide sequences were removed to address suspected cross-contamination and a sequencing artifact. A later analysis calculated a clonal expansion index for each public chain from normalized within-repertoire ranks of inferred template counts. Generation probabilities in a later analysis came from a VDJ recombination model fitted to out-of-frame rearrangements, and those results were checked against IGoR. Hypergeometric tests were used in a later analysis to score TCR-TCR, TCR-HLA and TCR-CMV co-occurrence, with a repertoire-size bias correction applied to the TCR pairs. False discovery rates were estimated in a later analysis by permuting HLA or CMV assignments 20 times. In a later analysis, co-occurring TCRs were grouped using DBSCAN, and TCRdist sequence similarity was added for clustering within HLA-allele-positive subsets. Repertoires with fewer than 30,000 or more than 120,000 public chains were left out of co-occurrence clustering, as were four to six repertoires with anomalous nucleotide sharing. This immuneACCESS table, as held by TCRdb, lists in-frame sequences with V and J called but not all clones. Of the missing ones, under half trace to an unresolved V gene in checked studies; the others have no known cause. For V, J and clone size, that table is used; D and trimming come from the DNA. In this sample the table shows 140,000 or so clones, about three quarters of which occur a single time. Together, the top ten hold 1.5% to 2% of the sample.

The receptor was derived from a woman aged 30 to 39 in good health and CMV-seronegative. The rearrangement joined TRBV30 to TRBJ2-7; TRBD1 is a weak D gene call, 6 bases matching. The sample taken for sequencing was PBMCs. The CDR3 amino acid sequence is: CAWSGTALSYEQYF. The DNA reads TGTGCCTGGAGTGGGACAGCCCTCTCCTACGAGCAGTACTTC.